Described below is a single T cell receptor (beta chain) sequence and its context. This specimen comes from a study of blood T cell repertoires in COVID-19. On the study more broadly: Acute-phase and convalescent COVID-19 samples originated in the United States, Italy and Spain. T cells, B-cell-depleted T cells, or PBMCs supplied cDNA or gDNA.

V was shortened by 3 bases and J by 6 bases, with 9 bases between the two germline ends. CDR1 and CDR2 (germline): SNHLY, FYNNEI. This CDR3 is built from 13 residues. Source study methods: Amplifying reference gene primers gave estimates of nucleated cell counts. Repertoires were generated with immunoSEQ multiplex PCR, while TCRdb's copy carries only in-frame clones and drops some. From that table come the V and J calls and clone size; the DNA was used to work out D and trimming. The sample has over 85,000 clones, about 78% seen once. This TCR came from a man between 60 and 70 years old with active or convalescent COVID-19. The sequencing input was peripheral blood. The chain combines TRBV2 with TRBJ2-1; unclear D gene. The CDR3 coding sequence is TGTGCCAGCAGTGATGACTGGTCCAATGAGCAGTTCTTC. Amino acid sequence: CASSDDWSNEQFF.